The present T cell receptor beta chain was sequenced within a study of cytomegalovirus exposure and HLA in healthy donors. The protocol was immunoSEQ multiplex PCR, while the TCRdb copy is restricted to in-frame clones and leaves out a portion. Among under 200,000 clones, roughly 90% were seen once, and the ten largest hold 2% to 2.5%. Deletions cut 4 bases from V and 7 bases from J, with 17 bases between. Germline CDR1 is SGHDN and CDR2 is FVKESK. CDR3 length equals 15 residues. The receptor was derived from a woman younger than 35 in good health and CMV-seronegative. This chain connects TRBV14 to TRBJ2-1, with D maybe TRBD2 (6 bases). The sequenced sample was PBMCs. The CDR3 DNA reads TGTGCCAGCAGCCCCCTAGTGTCTGGGAGGAATGAGCAGTTCTTC. This encodes CASSPLVSGRNEQFF.